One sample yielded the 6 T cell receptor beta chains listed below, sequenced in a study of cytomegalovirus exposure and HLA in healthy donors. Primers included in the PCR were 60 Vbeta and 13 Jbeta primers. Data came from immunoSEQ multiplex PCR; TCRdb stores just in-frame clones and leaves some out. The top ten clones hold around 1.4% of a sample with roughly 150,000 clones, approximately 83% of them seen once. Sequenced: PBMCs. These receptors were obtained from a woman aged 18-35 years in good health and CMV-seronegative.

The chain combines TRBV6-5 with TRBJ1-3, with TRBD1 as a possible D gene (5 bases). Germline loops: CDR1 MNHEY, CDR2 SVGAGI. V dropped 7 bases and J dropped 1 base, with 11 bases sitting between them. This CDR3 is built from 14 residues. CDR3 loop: CASMQGFSGNTIYF. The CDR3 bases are TGTGCCAGCATGCAGGGTTTTTCTGGAAACACCATATATTTT.

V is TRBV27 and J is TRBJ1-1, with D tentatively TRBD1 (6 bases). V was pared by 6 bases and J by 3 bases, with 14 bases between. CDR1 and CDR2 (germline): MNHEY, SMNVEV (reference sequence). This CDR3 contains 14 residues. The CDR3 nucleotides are TGTGCCAGCAGCCCCGACAGGTCTTACACTGAAGCTTTCTTT. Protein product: CASSPDRSYTEAFF.

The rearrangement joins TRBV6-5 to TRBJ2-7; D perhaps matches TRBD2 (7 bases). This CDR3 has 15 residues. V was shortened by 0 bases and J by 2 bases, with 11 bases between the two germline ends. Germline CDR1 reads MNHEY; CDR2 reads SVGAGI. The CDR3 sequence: CASSYSGGATYEQYF. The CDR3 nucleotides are TGTGCCAGCAGTTACTCGGGGGGGGCTACCTACGAGCAGTACTTC.

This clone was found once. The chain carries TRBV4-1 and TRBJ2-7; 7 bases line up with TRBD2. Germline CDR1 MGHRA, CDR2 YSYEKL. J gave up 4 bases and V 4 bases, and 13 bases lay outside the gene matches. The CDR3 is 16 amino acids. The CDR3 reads CASSPTGVEGGYEQYF. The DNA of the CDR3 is TGCGCCAGCAGCCCCACGGGTGTGGAGGGAGGGTACGAGCAGTACTTC.

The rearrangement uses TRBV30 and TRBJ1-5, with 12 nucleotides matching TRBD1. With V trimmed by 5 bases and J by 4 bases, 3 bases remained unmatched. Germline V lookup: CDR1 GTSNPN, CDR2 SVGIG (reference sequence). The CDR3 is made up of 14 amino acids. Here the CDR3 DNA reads TGTGCCTGGGAGGGACAGGGGGCGAATCAGCCCCAGCATTTT. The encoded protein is CAWEGQGANQPQHF.

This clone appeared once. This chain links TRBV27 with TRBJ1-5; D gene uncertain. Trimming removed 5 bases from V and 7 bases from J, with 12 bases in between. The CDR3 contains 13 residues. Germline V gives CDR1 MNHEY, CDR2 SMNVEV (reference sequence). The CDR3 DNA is TGTGCCAGCAGTGTGGAAAGGAGCCAGCCCCAGCATTTT. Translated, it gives CASSVERSQPQHF.